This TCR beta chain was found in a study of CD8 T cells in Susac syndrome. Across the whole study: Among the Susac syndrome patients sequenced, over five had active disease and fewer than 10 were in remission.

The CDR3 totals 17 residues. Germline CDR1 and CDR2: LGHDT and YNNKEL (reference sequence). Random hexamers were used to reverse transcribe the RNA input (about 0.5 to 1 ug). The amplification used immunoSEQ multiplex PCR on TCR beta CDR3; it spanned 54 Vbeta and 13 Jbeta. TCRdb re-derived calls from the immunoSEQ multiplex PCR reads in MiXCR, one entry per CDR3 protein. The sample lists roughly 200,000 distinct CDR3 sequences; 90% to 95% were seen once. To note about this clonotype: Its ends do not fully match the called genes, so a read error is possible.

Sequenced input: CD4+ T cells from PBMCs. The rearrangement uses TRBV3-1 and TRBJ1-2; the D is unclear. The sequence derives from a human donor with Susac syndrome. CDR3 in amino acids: CASSPRLMGLANYGCTF. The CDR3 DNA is TGTGCCAGCAGCCCGCGGTTGATGGGTTTAGCTAACTATGGCTGCACCTTC.